These T cell receptor beta chains were read from a single sample in a study of blood T cell repertoires in COVID-19. Some clones are missing from TCRdb's copy, which holds only in-frame ones; the method was immunoSEQ multiplex PCR. In the table there are about 170,000 clones, approximately 92% of which are singletons. The sample was peripheral blood. Receptors originate from a man aged 25-45 years with COVID-19, enrolled during active disease. CDR3s include the opening cysteine and the closing phenylalanine or tryptophan. D genes are given only for firm matches. Clone size is not always given. Where it is, it says once, few, many or a class for expanded clones.

abundance | j_gene | d_gene | v_gene | CDR3aa | CDR3nt
NA | TRBJ1-5 | TRBD1 | TRBV5-1 | CASSYGQGYNQPQHF | TGCGCCAGCAGCTATGGACAGGGGTACAATCAGCCCCAGCATTTT
once | TRBJ2-1 | TRBD1 | TRBV11-1 | CASSSSTGAGNEQFF | TGTGCCAGCAGCTCCTCTACAGGGGCGGGTAATGAGCAGTTCTTC
NA | TRBJ1-4 | NA | TRBV9 | CASSVGQGRGHEKLFF | TGTGCCAGCAGCGTGGGGCAGGGGAGGGGCCATGAAAAACTGTTTTTT
NA | TRBJ2-5 | NA | TRBV19 | CASSEGGSQETQYF | TGTGCCAGTAGTGAGGGGGGGTCCCAAGAGACCCAGTACTTC
NA | TRBJ2-5 | TRBD2 | TRBV30 | CAHNRGLAGPRETQYF | TGTGCCCATAACAGGGGACTAGCGGGACCCCGGGAGACCCAGTACTTC
NA | TRBJ2-5 | TRBD1 | TRBV7-2 | CASSSRQGETQYF | TGTGCCAGCAGCTCCCGACAGGGTGAGACCCAGTACTTC
NA | TRBJ1-6 | NA | TRBV19 | CASSMPTPSPLHF | TGTGCCAGTAGTATGCCGACACCCTCACCCCTCCACTTT
once | TRBJ2-7 | TRBD1 | TRBV19 | CASSSPAGGRTLYEQYF | TGTGCCAGTAGTTCCCCCGCAGGGGGAAGAACTCTCTACGAGCAGTACTTC
NA | TRBJ1-2 | NA | TRBV19 | CASTRGQLYTF | TGTGCCAGTACCCGCGGACAGCTCTACACCTTC
NA | TRBJ1-4 | TRBD1 | TRBV19 | CASSITGTEAEKLFF | TGTGCCAGTAGTATAACCGGGACAGAAGCAGAAAAACTGTTTTTT
NA | TRBJ2-3 | TRBD1 | TRBV18 | CASSPPDRATDTQYF | TGTGCCAGCTCACCACCGGACAGGGCCACAGATACGCAGTATTTT
NA | TRBJ1-1 | NA | TRBV7-2 | CASSLDTGTWGTEAFF | TGTGCCAGCAGCTTAGATACCGGGACTTGGGGCACTGAAGCTTTCTTT
NA | TRBJ2-1 | NA | TRBV28 | CASSGSGSEQFF | TGTGCCAGCAGTGGTAGTGGGAGTGAGCAGTTCTTC
NA | TRBJ2-1 | NA | TRBV28 | CASSSLGAGLSYNEQFF | TGTGCCAGCAGTTCCCTAGGGGCGGGACTCTCCTACAATGAGCAGTTCTTC
NA | TRBJ1-5 | NA | TRBV28 | CASSLGGGNQPQHF | TGTGCCAGCAGTTTAGGAGGGGGCAATCAGCCCCAGCATTTT
NA | TRBJ1-1 | TRBD1 | TRBV6-2/TRBV6-3 | CASSWSTGGTEAFF | TGTGCCAGCAGTTGGAGTACAGGGGGCACTGAAGCTTTCTTT
NA | TRBJ1-1 | TRBD1 | TRBV19 | CASSITYRGENTEAFF | TGTGCCAGTAGTATAACATACAGGGGTGAGAACACTGAAGCTTTCTTT
once | TRBJ2-7 | NA | TRBV6-6 | CASSRSSYEQYF | TGTGCCAGCAGCCGTAGTTCATACGAGCAGTACTTC
once | TRBJ1-3 | TRBD1 | TRBV18 | CASSPPGGTGLNTIYF | TGTGCCAGCTCACCACCAGGCGGGACAGGGCTAAACACCATATATTTT
few | TRBJ2-5 | TRBD2 | TRBV27 | CASSSSPGTSGETQYF | TGTGCCAGCAGTTCCAGCCCCGGGACTAGCGGAGAGACCCAGTACTTC
NA | TRBJ2-2 | TRBD1 | TRBV24-1 | CATSRTGGSNTGELFF | TGTGCCACCAGTAGAACAGGGGGATCGAACACCGGGGAGCTGTTTTTT
NA | TRBJ2-6 | TRBD1 | TRBV28 | CASSPGGAEGANVLTF | TGTGCCAGCAGCCCAGGGGGCGCGGAAGGGGCCAACGTCCTGACTTTC
NA | TRBJ2-1 | NA | TRBV27 | CASSPPTRGSYNEQFF | TGTGCCAGCAGTCCACCCACCCGGGGCTCCTACAATGAGCAGTTCTTC
once | TRBJ1-4 | TRBD1 | TRBV7-9 | CASSFGTGDEKLFF | TGTGCCAGCAGCTTCGGGACAGGGGACGAAAAACTGTTTTTT
NA | TRBJ2-2 | NA | TRBV11-2 | CASSPAVAGELFF | TGTGCCAGCAGCCCCGCGGTGGCCGGGGAGCTGTTTTTT
NA | TRBJ1-4 | TRBD1 | TRBV28 | CASSSGQGREKLFF | TGTGCCAGCAGTTCGGGACAGGGTAGGGAAAAACTGTTTTTT
NA | TRBJ1-1 | NA | TRBV7-3 | CASSLLGATEAFF | TGTGCCAGCAGCCTTCTGGGGGCCACTGAAGCTTTCTTT
few | TRBJ2-3 | NA | TRBV5-4 | CASSLAGGTDTQYF | TGTGCCAGCAGCTTGGCGGGAGGCACAGATACGCAGTATTTT
NA | TRBJ2-6 | NA | TRBV10-3 | CATNRQGGSGANVLTF | TGTGCCACCAATAGACAGGGAGGTTCTGGGGCCAACGTCCTGACTTTC
NA | TRBJ1-1 | NA | TRBV19 | CASSIIGNTEAFF | TGTGCCAGTAGTATTATCGGGAACACTGAAGCTTTCTTT
NA | TRBJ1-2 | TRBD1 | TRBV5-1 | CASSSNPGQGSGYTF | TGCGCCAGCAGCAGCAATCCGGGACAGGGGAGTGGCTACACCTTC
NA | TRBJ2-2 | NA | TRBV2 | CACLSSRLGELFF | TGTGCCTGTCTAAGTAGTCGCCTCGGGGAGCTGTTTTTT
once | TRBJ1-1 | NA | TRBV28 | CASSFKGNAFF | TGTGCCAGCAGTTTTAAGGGGAACGCTTTCTTT
NA | TRBJ1-2 | TRBD1 | TRBV5-1 | CASSLSLVGTAYTF | TGCGCCAGCAGCTTGTCCTTAGTGGGGACAGCCTACACCTTC
NA | TRBJ2-7 | TRBD2 | TRBV9 | CASSEGLAGLEQYF | TGTGCCAGCAGCGAGGGACTAGCGGGGCTCGAGCAGTACTTC
NA | TRBJ2-3 | NA | TRBV6-2/TRBV6-3 | CASSYPASVGDEPSTDTQYF | TGTGCCAGCAGTTACCCGGCAAGTGTAGGGGATGAACCTAGCACAGATACGCAGTATTTT